This T cell receptor (beta chain) emerged from a study of shared clonotypes between healthy human individuals. Naivety among CD8 cells was defined by CD45RO negativity and positive CCR7 selection, thereby excluding terminally differentiated effector memory CD45RA+ cells. Trimming at V came to 7 bases and at J to 2 bases, leaving 9 bases not matched to a gene. Germline V gene sequence: CDR1 MNHEY, CDR2 SMNVEV (reference sequence). CDR3 length: 16 residues. Profiling relied on immunoSEQ multiplex PCR, and the TCRdb table lists in-frame clones only, not all of them. The sample consists of 450,000 to 700,000 clones, about 95% of them appearing once.

The V gene is TRBV27, the J gene TRBJ2-2; 8 positions match TRBD1. Sample: naive CD8+ T cells sorted from blood. The sequence came from a woman younger than 45 in good health. CDR3 region: CASTSDREVNTGELFF. Here the CDR3 DNA reads TGTGCCAGCACGTCGGACAGGGAGGTTAACACCGGGGAGCTGTTTTTT.